This entry features one T cell receptor beta chain sequence. Its antigen is as yet unknown. Study observations and caveats: Tumor memory CD4+ T cell TCR gene usage was found to cluster with blood and lymph node memory CD4+ cells and with lymph node naive CD4+ cells.

V was pared by 6 bases and J by 3 bases, with 14 bases between. This CDR3 is 14 amino acids long. CDR1 and CDR2 (germline): MDHEN, SYDVKM. After constant-region reverse-primer amplification, full-length variable regions underwent semi-nested PCR with Nested Universal Primer A. A single record per CDR3 protein comes from TCRdb applying MiXCR to the 5' RACE reads. The profile shows roughly 11,000 distinct CDR3 sequences, about half of them singletons. Material: tumor-infiltrating naive CD4+ T cells sorted from the breast tumor. Subset described: naive CD4+ T cells, CD4+CD45RA+CD25-. This receptor was taken from a female donor with breast cancer. The gene calls are TRBV28 and TRBJ2-5; possibly TRBD2 for D (6 bases). The CDR3 region is CASRLATPEETQYF. The CDR3 nucleotides read TGTGCCAGCAGGCTAGCGACACCTGAAGAGACCCAGTACTTC.